The clone carrying this TCR beta chain was picked up many times. Its antigen is not identified. This sample was included in a study of T cells after yellow fever vaccination. The study, taken as a whole, reports: Contamination by abundant bulk-population clonotypes could be present in FACS-sorted repertoires.

Via MiXCR, TCRdb re-called the 5' RACE reads, giving one row per CDR3 protein. The sample records about 360,000 distinct CDR3 sequences, approximately 6% being singletons. Sequenced material: PBMCs, taken 5 days after the yellow fever booster vaccination. The sequence derives from a man in his thirties or forties who received the YFV17D yellow fever vaccine.

CDR3 in amino acids: CASSLSPGSGNTIYF. For the CDR3, the DNA is TGTGCCAGCAGTTTATCCCCAGGTTCTGGAAACACCATATATTTT. This chain connects TRBV12-3 or TRBV12-4 to TRBJ1-3; D gene uncertain. This CDR3 is 15 amino acids long. V was pared by 2 bases and J by 1 base, with 9 bases between.